One sample yielded the 17 T cell receptor beta chains listed below, sequenced in a study of technical replicates of blood from a handful of donors. Sequenced by immunoSEQ multiplex PCR; TCRdb stores in-frame clones only, minus some. Of around 80,000 clones listed, around 91% are singletons. The sequenced material came from T cells isolated from PBMCs. Receptors were obtained from a human donor in good health.

V and J are TRBV2 and TRBJ2-1; 7 bases line up with TRBD2. CDR3 size: 11 residues. Germline lookup yields CDR1 SNHLY and CDR2 FYNNEI. Losses at the gene ends were 5 bases for V and 15 bases for J; bases not matched to a gene: 7. The CDR3 region is CASSYLADRFF. For the CDR3, the DNA is TGTGCCAGCAGTTACCTAGCGGACCGGTTCTTC. Supplemented by reference TRBV2 and TRBJ2-1, the full variable domain reads EPEVTQTPSHQVTQMGQEVILRCVPISNHLYFYWYRQILGQKVEFLVSFYNNEISEKSEIFDDQFSVERPDGSNFTLKIRSTKLEDSAMYFCASSYLADRFFGPGTRLTVL.

This chain links TRBV7-9 with TRBJ2-1; no firm D call. This CDR3 comprises 12 residues. CDR1 is SEHNR and CDR2 is FQNEAQ in the germline V gene (reference sequence). With 5 bases removed from V and 2 bases from J, the gap between germline ends came to 4 bases. The CDR3 loop reads CASSPTYNEQFF. Written as DNA, the CDR3 is TGTGCCAGCAGCCCTACCTACAATGAGCAGTTCTTC.

The chain is built from TRBV10-2 and TRBJ1-5, with D maybe TRBD1 (5 bases). With 1 base removed from V and 2 bases from J, the gap between germline ends came to 21 bases. The CDR3 is made up of 19 amino acids. Germline V lookup: CDR1 WSHSY, CDR2 SAAADI. CDR3 loop: CASSELGKGWLDRNQPQHF. The DNA for the CDR3 is TGCGCCAGCAGTGAGTTGGGGAAGGGGTGGCTAGATCGCAATCAGCCCCAGCATTTT.

The chain couples TRBV14 to TRBJ2-2; D is undetermined. The V end was cut by 0 bases, the J end by 7 bases, with 3 bases between. Germline V gene sequence: CDR1 SGHDN, CDR2 FVKESK. The CDR3 runs to 12 residues. CDR3 loop: CASSQDYGELFF. For the CDR3, the DNA is TGTGCCAGCAGCCAAGACTACGGGGAGCTGTTTTTT.

J is TRBJ2-5 and V is TRBV2, with D perhaps TRBD2 (6 bases). The CDR3 length is 17 residues. Germline V gene lookup returns CDR1 SNHLY and CDR2 FYNNEI. The ends were cut back, 3 bases at V and 1 base at J, with 18 bases in the middle. CDR3 DNA: TGTGCCAGCAGTGAGGGTACGGGGGTAGGTCCCCAAGAGACCCAGTACTTC. Its translation is CASSEGTGVGPQETQYF.

The chain uses TRBV5-4 and TRBJ1-2, with D possibly TRBD1 on 5 matching bases. This CDR3 is 13 amino acids long. Germline CDR1 is SGHNT and CDR2 is YYREEE (reference sequence). V gave up 4 bases and J gave up 6 bases, with 13 bases separating them. CDR3 sequence (DNA): TGTGCCAGCAGCCCCACAGGTCCACATGGCTACACCTTC. Translated: CASSPTGPHGYTF.

This sequence joins TRBV7-9 and TRBJ1-4, with 8 bases identical to TRBD1. CDR1 and CDR2 from the germline V gene are SEHNR and FQNEAQ (reference sequence). The trim removed 5 bases at V and 8 bases at J, leaving 16 bases unmatched. The CDR3 has 17 amino acids. CDR3 sequence reads: CASSDLGQGEWLEKLFF. In DNA form, the CDR3 reads TGTGCCAGCAGCGACTTAGGACAGGGAGAATGGTTGGAAAAACTGTTTTTT.

V is TRBV9 and J is TRBJ1-3, with D maybe TRBD1 (6 bases). Trimming removed 2 bases from V and 0 bases from J, with 9 bases in between. CDR1 is SGDLS and CDR2 is YYNGEE in the germline V gene. CDR3 length equals 15 residues. The CDR3 loop is CASSVGQTSGNTIYF. The CDR3 DNA follows: TGTGCCAGCAGCGTCGGACAGACCTCTGGAAACACCATATATTTT.

This sequence joins TRBV28 and TRBJ2-1; the D is unclear. The CDR3 is made up of 12 amino acids. Germline V gene sequence: CDR1 MDHEN, CDR2 SYDVKM. V shed 6 bases and J shed 7 bases, with 10 bases lying between them. CDR3 residues: CASSPGVNEQFF. For the CDR3, the DNA is TGTGCCAGCAGCCCTGGAGTGAATGAGCAGTTCTTC.

The table lists this clone with a count of one. The chain combines TRBV19 with TRBJ1-2; D gene uncertain. Deletions cut 6 bases from V and 4 bases from J, with 15 bases between. The CDR3 loop spans 14 amino acids. Germline V gene lookup returns CDR1 LNHDA and CDR2 SQIVND (reference sequence). The chain's CDR3 is CASSPLEGPYGYTF. Written as DNA, the CDR3 is TGTGCCAGTAGCCCTCTGGAGGGCCCCTATGGCTACACCTTC.

This clone was seen a single time. The chain links TRBV2 to TRBJ2-2; 9 bases line up with TRBD2. The CDR3 length is 15 residues. Germline-derived CDR1 and CDR2 are SNHLY and FYNNEI. Losses at the gene ends were 6 bases for V and 2 bases for J; bases not matched to a gene: 4. CDR3 coding DNA: TGTGCCAGCAGCGGCGGGAGGGGAAACACCGGGGAGCTGTTTTTT. This sequence encodes CASSGGRGNTGELFF.

Only a few counts were recorded for this clone. The chain recombines TRBV5-1 with TRBJ1-2, with TRBD1 matching over 10 bases. The CDR3 runs to 16 residues. The ends lost 0 bases at V and 7 bases at J; junction bases unmatched: 9. The V gene's germline CDR1 is SGHRS and CDR2 YFSETQ. The chain's CDR3 is CASSLAEGQGMGGYTF. CDR3 DNA sequence: TGCGCCAGCAGCTTGGCCGAGGGACAGGGGATGGGTGGCTACACCTTC.

The gene calls are TRBV4-1 and TRBJ1-1; TRBD1 might be the D (6 bases). Germline CDR1 is MGHRA and CDR2 is YSYEKL. Trimming pared 9 bases from V and 1 base from J, leaving 9 bases between. There are 12 residues in the CDR3. The CDR3 loop is CASRTANTEAFF. The CDR3 DNA is TGCGCCAGTAGGACAGCGAACACTGAAGCTTTCTTT.

This clone has a single count. The V gene is TRBV19, the J gene TRBJ2-7, with a possible D match to TRBD2 (5 bases). Trimming left V 3 bases short and J 0 bases short, with 12 bases between. Germline CDR1 reads LNHDA; CDR2 reads SQIVND (reference sequence). The CDR3 has 15 residues. The CDR3 DNA is TGTGCCAGTAGTATCTTCGGAGGAATCTCCTACGAGCAGTACTTC. Amino acids: CASSIFGGISYEQYF.

V is TRBV9 and J is TRBJ2-1, with TRBD2 matching over 10 bases. The V and J ends lost 4 bases and 0 bases, in that order; junction bases with no gene match: 4. Germline-derived CDR1 and CDR2 are SGDLS and YYNGEE. This CDR3 has 16 residues. Here the CDR3 DNA reads TGTGCCAGCAGCCTACTAGCGGGGAGCTCCTACAATGAGCAGTTCTTC. Encoded protein: CASSLLAGSSYNEQFF.

This chain joins TRBV4-2 and TRBJ2-7; 10 nucleotides align to TRBD2. The germline gives CDR1 LGHNA, CDR2 YNFKEQ. The CDR3 has 17 residues. J was trimmed by 4 bases and V by 3 bases; bases with no gene match: 12. The CDR3 DNA sequence: TGTGCCAGCAGCCACCCGACGGAAGCGGGAGGGCCGTACGAGCAGTACTTC. It specifies CASSHPTEAGGPYEQYF.

V and J are TRBV28 and TRBJ1-3; 9 bases agree with TRBD1. The CDR3 totals 15 residues. Germline-derived CDR1 and CDR2 are MDHEN and SYDVKM. Losses at the gene ends were 5 bases for V and 2 bases for J; bases not matched to a gene: 4. The CDR3 sequence is CASSRDRETGNTIYF. In DNA form, the CDR3 reads TGTGCCAGCAGTCGGGACAGGGAAACTGGAAACACCATATATTTT.